These 28 T cell receptor beta chains were sequenced from one sample in a study of PD-1 and CTLA-4 blockade in melanoma. Sequencing was performed with immunoSEQ multiplex PCR; in TCRdb, only in-frame clones are kept and a portion is missing. The sample gives around 32,000 clones, around nine tenths of which show up once; about 8.1% is in the top ten. The sample in question was CD8+ T cells from peripheral blood, obtained before anti-PD-1 treatment. The receptors stem from a human donor with melanoma.

The CDR3 DNA follows: TGTGCCAGCAGCTTAGAAAGTGACAGTTATGGCTACACCTTC. This encodes CASSLESDSYGYTF. The chain has TRBV7-9 and TRBJ1-2; D might be TRBD1 (5 bases). V was pared by 1 base and J by 5 bases, with 11 bases between. There are 14 residues in the CDR3. CDR1 SEHNR and CDR2 FQNEAQ come from the germline V gene (reference sequence).

This chain joins TRBV7-9 and TRBJ1-5; D is ambiguous. This CDR3 region has 15 residues. Per germline, CDR1 SEHNR and CDR2 FQNEAQ (reference sequence). V was cut by 1 base and J by 0 bases, with 7 bases left in between. In DNA form, the CDR3 reads TGTGCCAGCAGCTTAGGAACCCCTAGCAATCAGCCCCAGCATTTT. This codes for CASSLGTPSNQPQHF.

This clone was counted between two and nine times. The CDR3 coding sequence is TGTGCCAGCAGTGAGGGGACTAGCGGGAGTAACACCGGGGAGCTGTTTTTT. Protein: CASSEGTSGSNTGELFF. The rearrangement joins TRBV2 to TRBJ2-2; 14 nucleotides line up with TRBD2. V was pared by 3 bases and J by 2 bases, with 2 bases of the junction left unmatched. Germline V gene lookup returns CDR1 SNHLY and CDR2 FYNNEI. The CDR3 sequence is 17 residues long.

In this sample, this clone turned up once. The rearrangement uses TRBV28 and TRBJ2-3; 8 nucleotides line up with TRBD2. V shed 3 bases and J 0 bases; nucleotides not matched to a gene: 11. The CDR3 loop spans 18 amino acids. Per the germline V gene, CDR1 is MDHEN and CDR2 is SYDVKM. The CDR3 coding sequence is TGTGCCAGCAGTTTGGCCGTTACTAGCGGTGATAGCACAGATACGCAGTATTTT. As protein: CASSLAVTSGDSTDTQYF.

This clone was picked up one time. This sequence joins TRBV30 and TRBJ2-3; 7 nucleotides line up with TRBD2. The CDR3 is 14 amino acids. V lost 1 base and J lost 2; bases outside the gene matches: 3. Germline CDR1 is GTSNPN and CDR2 is SVGIG (reference sequence). Here the CDR3 DNA reads TGTGCCTGGAGTGCTAGCGGTATCACAGATACGCAGTATTTT. Translated: CAWSASGITDTQYF.

This chain links TRBV5-1 with TRBJ1-1; 10 nucleotides line up with TRBD1. The germline V gene encodes CDR1 SGHRS and CDR2 YFSETQ. V shed 3 bases, J shed 3 bases, and the junction held 11 bases outside the gene matches. The CDR3 length is 17 residues. The DNA for the CDR3 is TGCGCCAGCAGCTCCACGACAGGGGGCGCTTTGGACACTGAAGCTTTCTTT. As protein: CASSSTTGGALDTEAFF.

The chain combines TRBV7-9 with TRBJ2-3; TRBD2 aligns across 13 bases. V was clipped by 7 bases and J by 2 bases; unmatched bases: 6. The CDR3 consists of 16 residues. Germline V gene lookup returns CDR1 SEHNR and CDR2 FQNEAQ (reference sequence). CDR3 sequence: CASIRTSGSVTDTQYF. The CDR3 DNA sequence: TGTGCCAGCATCCGGACTAGCGGGAGTGTCACAGATACGCAGTATTTT.

V usage is TRBV30 and J usage is TRBJ1-4; D possibly corresponds to TRBD1 (5 bases). The length of the CDR3 is 14 residues. The germline gives CDR1 GTSNPN, CDR2 SVGIG (reference sequence). V dropped 1 base and J dropped 5 bases, with 11 bases sitting between them. The CDR3 DNA reads as TGTGCCTGGAGTGCCGGACGGGGGAATGAAAAACTGTTTTTT. It specifies CAWSAGRGNEKLFF.

The chain links TRBV30 to TRBJ2-7; D is uncertain. The germline gives CDR1 GTSNPN, CDR2 SVGIG (reference sequence). V was pared by 2 bases and J by 6 bases, with 14 bases between. The CDR3 runs to 13 residues. CDR3 nucleotides: TGTGCCTGGAGTATGGACGGGCTATCCGAGCAGTACTTC. It translates to CAWSMDGLSEQYF.

Details on this clone: One end of the junction varies from germline; a read error may be responsible. The chain joins TRBV10-3 to TRBJ2-7; 9 bases match TRBD2. This CDR3 contains 19 residues. Germline CDR1 ENHRY, CDR2 SYGVKD. CDR3 residues: CAISEGGLAQDFARADAIF. CDR3 sequence (DNA): TGTGCCATCAGTGAGGGGGGACTAGCTCAGGACTTTGCTAGGGCCGACGCCATCTTC.

The chain uses TRBV4-1 and TRBJ2-7; D gene unclear. CDR1 is MGHRA, CDR2 YSYEKL, per germline. V lost 4 bases to trimming and J lost 0 bases, with 4 bases between them. The CDR3 has 12 amino acids. CDR3 sequence reads: CASSRPSYEQYF. CDR3 bases: TGCGCCAGCAGCCGTCCCTCCTACGAGCAGTACTTC.

The gene calls are TRBV19 and TRBJ1-1; no firm D call. V was pared by 6 bases and J by 1 base, with 9 bases between. The CDR3 spans 13 residues. The V gene's germline CDR1 is LNHDA and CDR2 SQIVND (reference sequence). The CDR3 DNA follows: TGTGCCAGTAGCCCGACGGAGAACACTGAAGCTTTCTTT. It is translated as CASSPTENTEAFF.

The rearrangement links TRBV6-5 to TRBJ1-5; D is unresolved. There are 15 residues in the CDR3. V lost 6 bases and J 2 bases, leaving 14 bases between the germline ends. Germline V gives CDR1 MNHEY, CDR2 SVGAGI. The CDR3 coding sequence is TGTGCCAGCAGGTTGTCCGGATACGGCAATCAGCCCCAGCATTTT. Translated, it gives CASRLSGYGNQPQHF.

The chain has TRBV30 and TRBJ1-2; D is undetermined. The V gene lost 0 bases and the J gene lost 6 bases, with 8 bases spanning the gap. The CDR3 has 12 amino acids. Germline CDR1 and CDR2: GTSNPN and SVGIG (reference sequence). The DNA for the CDR3 is TGTGCCTGGAGTGTGTCGGCGGATGGCTACACCTTC. Translated: CAWSVSADGYTF.

The chain recombines TRBV2 with TRBJ2-5, with a weak D call TRBD1 (6 bases). Trimming took off 4 bases at V and 5 bases at J, with 20 bases between the two ends. Germline V lookup: CDR1 SNHLY, CDR2 FYNNEI. This CDR3 is built from 16 residues. The CDR3: CASSGSLLGQSETQYF. In nucleotides, the CDR3 is TGTGCCAGCAGTGGTTCGTTGCTCGGACAGTCGGAGACCCAGTACTTC.

This rearrangement joins TRBV7-3 to TRBJ2-2; D not certain. The V end was cut by 5 bases, the J end by 6 bases, with 10 bases between. This CDR3 comprises 13 residues. Germline CDR1 is SGHTA and CDR2 is FQGTGA. The CDR3 spells CASSGPNPGELFF. The CDR3 bases are TGTGCCAGCAGCGGACCCAATCCCGGGGAGCTGTTTTTT.

The chain recombines TRBV27 with TRBJ2-2, with TRBD2 identical over 9 bases. V trimming: 5 bases; J trimming: 5 bases; junction bases outside the gene matches: 9. CDR1 and CDR2 (germline): MNHEY, SMNVEV (reference sequence). There are 16 residues in the CDR3. This CDR3 reads CASSAVAGALTGELFF. CDR3 in DNA: TGTGCCAGCAGTGCCGTAGCGGGAGCTCTGACCGGGGAGCTGTTTTTT.

This chain uses TRBV3-1 (or the pseudogene TRBV3-2) with TRBJ2-7; 12 bases map to TRBD2. The CDR3 length is 13 residues. The J segment lost 7 bases and the V segment lost 11 bases, leaving 9 bases of the junction unmatched. From germline, CDR1 is LGHDT and CDR2 YNNKEL (reference sequence). This CDR3 is CASSSGRALEQYF. In nucleotides, the CDR3 is TGTGCCTCCTCTAGCGGGAGGGCCCTTGAGCAGTACTTC.

This clone was seen only a few times. The chain links TRBV11-2 to TRBJ2-7; D is perhaps TRBD2 (6 bases). Looked up from germline, CDR1 is SGHAT and CDR2 is FQNNGV. V gave up 3 bases and J gave up 3 bases, with 18 bases separating them. The CDR3 has 16 amino acids. The CDR3 loop is CASSFGPSAQDYEQYF. In DNA, the CDR3 is TGTGCCAGCAGCTTTGGGCCTAGCGCCCAAGACTACGAGCAGTACTTC.

This rearrangement joins TRBV10-1 to TRBJ2-3, with 10 bases identical to TRBD2. The germline gives CDR1 WNHNN, CDR2 SYGVQD (reference sequence). The CDR3 has 15 residues. Germline trimming cut 2 bases from V and 2 bases from J; bases unmatched to any gene: 1. CDR3 region: CASSEGLADTDTQYF. CDR3 DNA sequence: TGCGCCAGCAGTGAGGGACTAGCGGACACAGATACGCAGTATTTT.

J is TRBJ1-4 and V is TRBV6-5; D remains unclear. Trimming left V 5 bases short and J 0 bases short, with 1 base between. The CDR3 has 12 amino acids. The germline gives CDR1 MNHEY, CDR2 SVGAGI. Written as DNA, the CDR3 is TGTGCCAGCAGTACAACTAATGAAAAACTGTTTTTT. As protein: CASSTTNEKLFF.

The genes are TRBV4-1 and TRBJ1-1; 7 nucleotides align to TRBD1. The CDR3 consists of 14 residues. Germline assignment: CDR1 MGHRA and CDR2 YSYEKL. The ends lost 4 bases at V and 5 bases at J; junction bases unmatched: 7. The DNA of the CDR3 is TGCGCCAGCAGCCCCCCAGGGGGAGGAACTGAAGCTTTCTTT. It yields the protein CASSPPGGGTEAFF.

This chain links TRBV19 with TRBJ1-4, with D uncertain. CDR3 length: 15 residues. Germline CDR1 reads LNHDA; CDR2 reads SQIVND (reference sequence). Trimming pared 4 bases from V and 5 bases from J, leaving 14 bases between. CDR3 nucleotide sequence: TGTGCCAGTAGTACGCTAACTGATACGAATGAAAAACTGTTTTTT. This gives the protein CASSTLTDTNEKLFF.

V and J are TRBV19 and TRBJ2-7; D is ambiguous. This CDR3 has 12 amino acids. Trimming removed 7 bases from V and 3 bases from J, with 10 bases in between. CDR1 is LNHDA, CDR2 SQIVND, per germline (reference sequence). The CDR3 sequence is CASTSRFYEQYF. The DNA of the CDR3 is TGTGCCAGTACCTCAAGGTTCTACGAGCAGTACTTC.

A remark on this clone: Other DNA sequences in the sample encode the same CDR3. The rearrangement uses TRBV5-1 and TRBJ2-7, with TRBD1 as a possible D gene (5 bases). V lost 4 bases, J lost 1 base, and 9 bases lay in between. This CDR3 is 13 amino acids long. CDR1 and CDR2 from the germline V gene are SGHRS and YFSETQ. The CDR3 DNA sequence: TGCGCCAGCAGCCCGACAGAATCCTACGAGCAGTACTTC. It is translated as CASSPTESYEQYF.

This chain uses TRBV2 with TRBJ2-3, with 13 bases aligning to TRBD2. The junction had 2 bases not matched to a gene; V was cut back by 5 bases and J by 3 bases. The CDR3 has 15 residues. Germline V gene lookup returns CDR1 SNHLY and CDR2 FYNNEI. The CDR3 reads CASSPGLAGTDTQYF. The CDR3 nucleotides are TGTGCCAGCAGTCCGGGACTAGCGGGAACAGATACGCAGTATTTT.

The gene calls are TRBV10-3 and TRBJ1-2; 8 nucleotides align to TRBD1. CDR1 and CDR2 from the germline V gene are ENHRY and SYGVKD. Trimming at V came to 6 bases and at J to 4 bases, leaving 7 bases not matched to a gene. CDR3 length: 14 amino acids. CDR3 amino acids: CAISPGQDSYGYTF. DNA of the CDR3: TGTGCCATCAGCCCGGGACAGGATAGCTATGGCTACACCTTC.

CDR3 nucleotides: TGTGCCACCAGTGATTTGCGGGAGGGCACAGATACGCAGTATTTT. Residues: CATSDLREGTDTQYF. The chain carries TRBV24-1 and TRBJ2-3, with 7 bases fitting TRBD2. V trimming: 0 bases; J trimming: 1 base; junction bases outside the gene matches: 0. Germline values: CDR1 KGHDR, CDR2 SFDVKD. The CDR3 spans 15 residues.